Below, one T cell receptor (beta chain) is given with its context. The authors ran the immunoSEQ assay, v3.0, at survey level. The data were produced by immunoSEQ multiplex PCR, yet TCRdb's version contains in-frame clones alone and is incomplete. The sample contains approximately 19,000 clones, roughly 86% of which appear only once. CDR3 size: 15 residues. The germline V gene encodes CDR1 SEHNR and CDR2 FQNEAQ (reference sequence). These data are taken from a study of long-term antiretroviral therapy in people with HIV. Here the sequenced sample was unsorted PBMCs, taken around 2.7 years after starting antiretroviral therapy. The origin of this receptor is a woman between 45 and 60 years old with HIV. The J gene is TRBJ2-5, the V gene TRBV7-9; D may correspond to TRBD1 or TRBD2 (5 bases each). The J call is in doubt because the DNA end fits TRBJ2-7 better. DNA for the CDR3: TGTGCCAGCAGTAAGCCCGGGACCCTGTTCTACGAGCAGTACTTC. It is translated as CASSKPGTLFYEQYF.